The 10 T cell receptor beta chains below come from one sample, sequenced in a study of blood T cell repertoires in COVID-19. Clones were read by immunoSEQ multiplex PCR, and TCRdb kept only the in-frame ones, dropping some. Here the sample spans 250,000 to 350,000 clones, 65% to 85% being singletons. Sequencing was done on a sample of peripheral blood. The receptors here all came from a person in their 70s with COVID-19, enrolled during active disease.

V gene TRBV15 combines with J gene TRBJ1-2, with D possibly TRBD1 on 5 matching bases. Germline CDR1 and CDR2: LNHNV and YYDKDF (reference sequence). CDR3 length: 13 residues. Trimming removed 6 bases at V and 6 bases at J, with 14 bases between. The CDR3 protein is CATRFQGYDGYTF. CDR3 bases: TGTGCCACCAGATTCCAGGGATATGATGGCTACACCTTC.

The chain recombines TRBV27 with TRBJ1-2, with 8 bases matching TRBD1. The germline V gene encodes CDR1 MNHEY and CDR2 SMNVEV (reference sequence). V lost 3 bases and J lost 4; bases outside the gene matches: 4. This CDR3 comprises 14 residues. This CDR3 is CASSFGTGGYGYTF. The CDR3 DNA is TGTGCCAGCAGTTTTGGAACAGGGGGCTATGGCTACACCTTC.

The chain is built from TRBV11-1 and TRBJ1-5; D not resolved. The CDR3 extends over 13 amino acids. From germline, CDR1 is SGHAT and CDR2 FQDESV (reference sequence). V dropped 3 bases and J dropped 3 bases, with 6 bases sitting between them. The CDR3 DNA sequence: TGTGCCAGCAGCTTGGCCGACAATCAGCCCCAGCATTTT. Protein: CASSLADNQPQHF.

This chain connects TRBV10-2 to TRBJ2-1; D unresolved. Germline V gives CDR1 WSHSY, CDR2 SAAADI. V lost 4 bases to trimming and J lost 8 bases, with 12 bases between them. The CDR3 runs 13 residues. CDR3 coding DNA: TGCGCCAGCAGTGGAATGGTAGTCCATGAGCAGTTCTTC. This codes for CASSGMVVHEQFF.

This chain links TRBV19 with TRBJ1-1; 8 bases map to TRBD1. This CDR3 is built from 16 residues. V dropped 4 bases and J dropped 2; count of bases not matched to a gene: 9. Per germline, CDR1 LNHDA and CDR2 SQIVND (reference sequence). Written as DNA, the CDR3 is TGTGCCAGTAGTAAGAGGGACAGGAGTACCAACACTGAAGCTTTCTTT. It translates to CASSKRDRSTNTEAFF.

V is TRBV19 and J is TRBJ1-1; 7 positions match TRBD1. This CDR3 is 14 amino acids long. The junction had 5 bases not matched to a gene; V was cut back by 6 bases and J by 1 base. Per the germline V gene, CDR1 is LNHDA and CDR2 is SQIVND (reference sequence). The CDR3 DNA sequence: TGTGCCAGTAGACGGACAGGTCGGAACACTGAAGCTTTCTTT. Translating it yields CASRRTGRNTEAFF.

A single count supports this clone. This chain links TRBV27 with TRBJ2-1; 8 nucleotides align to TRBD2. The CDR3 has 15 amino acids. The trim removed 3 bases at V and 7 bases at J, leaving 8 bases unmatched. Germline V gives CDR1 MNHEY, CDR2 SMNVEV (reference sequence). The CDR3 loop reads CASSLGAGGANEQFF. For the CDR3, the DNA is TGTGCCAGCAGTTTGGGTGCGGGGGGTGCAAATGAGCAGTTCTTC.

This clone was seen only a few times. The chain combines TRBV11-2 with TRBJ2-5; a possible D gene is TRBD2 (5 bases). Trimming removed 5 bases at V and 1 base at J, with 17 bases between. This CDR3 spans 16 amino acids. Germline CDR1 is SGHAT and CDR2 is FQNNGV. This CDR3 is CASSTLVAGSQETQYF. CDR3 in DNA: TGTGCCAGCAGCACCCTGGTTGCGGGCAGCCAAGAGACCCAGTACTTC.

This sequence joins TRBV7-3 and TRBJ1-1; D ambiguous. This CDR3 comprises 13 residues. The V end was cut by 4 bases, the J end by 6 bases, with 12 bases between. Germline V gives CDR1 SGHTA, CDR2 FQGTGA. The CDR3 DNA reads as TGTGCCAGCAGCTGGAGAATGGGTGCTGAAGCTTTCTTT. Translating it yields CASSWRMGAEAFF.

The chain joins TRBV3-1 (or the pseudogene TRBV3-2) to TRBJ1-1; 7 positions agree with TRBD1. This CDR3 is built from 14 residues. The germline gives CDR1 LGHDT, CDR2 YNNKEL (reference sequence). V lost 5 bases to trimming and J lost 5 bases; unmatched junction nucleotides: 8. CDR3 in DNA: TGTGCCAGCAGCGGCCGGGACAGAGCGACTGAAGCTTTCTTT. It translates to CASSGRDRATEAFF.